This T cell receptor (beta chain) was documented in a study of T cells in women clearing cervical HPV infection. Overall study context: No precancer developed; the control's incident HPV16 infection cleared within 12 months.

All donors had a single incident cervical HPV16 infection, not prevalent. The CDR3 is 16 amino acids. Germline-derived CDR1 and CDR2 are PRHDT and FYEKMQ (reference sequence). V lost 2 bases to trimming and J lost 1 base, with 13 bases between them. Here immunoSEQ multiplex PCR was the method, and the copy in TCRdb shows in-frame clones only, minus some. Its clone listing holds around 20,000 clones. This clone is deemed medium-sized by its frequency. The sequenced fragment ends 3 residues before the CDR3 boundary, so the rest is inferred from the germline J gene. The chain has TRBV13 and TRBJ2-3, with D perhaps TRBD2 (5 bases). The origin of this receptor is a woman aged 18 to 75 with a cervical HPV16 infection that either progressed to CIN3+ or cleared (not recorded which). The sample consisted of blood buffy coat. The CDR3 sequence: CASSLKVSDRTDTQYF. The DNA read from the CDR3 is TGTGCCAGCAGCTTAAAGGTTAGCGACCGCACAGATACG.